This section outlines one TCR beta chain sequence together with its context. V was pared by 3 bases and J by 0 bases, with 8 bases of the junction left unmatched. Germline V lookup: CDR1 MNHEY, CDR2 SMNVEV (reference sequence). There are 16 residues in the CDR3. This entry belongs to a study of shared clonotypes between healthy human individuals. Measured with immunoSEQ multiplex PCR; TCRdb has only the in-frame clones, and not every one. This sample has more than 450,000 clones, with around 74% found just once. J is TRBJ2-7 and V is TRBV27, with TRBD2 identical over 7 bases. The sequencing sample was made of PBMCs. The TCR was taken from a woman aged 40 to 49 in good health. Some clones in this sample may be carry-over from other donors' samples. CDR3 region: CASSLNGRQSSYEQYF. The CDR3 DNA follows: TGTGCCAGCAGTTTGAACGGGAGGCAGAGCTCCTACGAGCAGTACTTC.